This TCR beta chain was obtained from a study of blood T cells in healthy people across ages. Whole-study findings and limits: Unsorted PBMC input precluded a conclusive naive versus antigen-experienced comparison. Getting older went along with TCR beta diversity per million T cells dropping roughly linearly.

In the case of this clonotype: Its matching antigen is unknown.

The V and J ends lost 5 bases and 1 base respectively, with 20 bases between them. Germline loops: CDR1 MNHEY, CDR2 SVGEGT. The CDR3 spans 17 residues. Donor samples were obtained from healthy Caucasian individuals from Russia, aged roughly 6 to 90. It was with a sample-barcoded 5' primer and a J-beta primer mix that a second PCR of roughly 7 to 11 cycles was run. There were at least 2.5 million CDR3-containing paired-end reads obtained from each sample. TCRdb reprocessed the 5' RACE reads via MiXCR and lists one record per CDR3 protein. The repertoire includes around 650,000 distinct CDR3 sequences, 40% to 45% of them detected once, and roughly 30% sits in the top ten.

This TCR was recovered from a man aged 80 or over in good health. The rearrangement uses TRBV6-2 or TRBV6-3 and TRBJ1-2; D is possibly TRBD1 (6 bases). What was sequenced was blood. The CDR3 region is CASSRNLDSYLNYGYTF. The CDR3 nucleotides are TGTGCCAGCAGTCGGAACTTGGACAGTTACCTTAACTATGGCTACACCTTC.